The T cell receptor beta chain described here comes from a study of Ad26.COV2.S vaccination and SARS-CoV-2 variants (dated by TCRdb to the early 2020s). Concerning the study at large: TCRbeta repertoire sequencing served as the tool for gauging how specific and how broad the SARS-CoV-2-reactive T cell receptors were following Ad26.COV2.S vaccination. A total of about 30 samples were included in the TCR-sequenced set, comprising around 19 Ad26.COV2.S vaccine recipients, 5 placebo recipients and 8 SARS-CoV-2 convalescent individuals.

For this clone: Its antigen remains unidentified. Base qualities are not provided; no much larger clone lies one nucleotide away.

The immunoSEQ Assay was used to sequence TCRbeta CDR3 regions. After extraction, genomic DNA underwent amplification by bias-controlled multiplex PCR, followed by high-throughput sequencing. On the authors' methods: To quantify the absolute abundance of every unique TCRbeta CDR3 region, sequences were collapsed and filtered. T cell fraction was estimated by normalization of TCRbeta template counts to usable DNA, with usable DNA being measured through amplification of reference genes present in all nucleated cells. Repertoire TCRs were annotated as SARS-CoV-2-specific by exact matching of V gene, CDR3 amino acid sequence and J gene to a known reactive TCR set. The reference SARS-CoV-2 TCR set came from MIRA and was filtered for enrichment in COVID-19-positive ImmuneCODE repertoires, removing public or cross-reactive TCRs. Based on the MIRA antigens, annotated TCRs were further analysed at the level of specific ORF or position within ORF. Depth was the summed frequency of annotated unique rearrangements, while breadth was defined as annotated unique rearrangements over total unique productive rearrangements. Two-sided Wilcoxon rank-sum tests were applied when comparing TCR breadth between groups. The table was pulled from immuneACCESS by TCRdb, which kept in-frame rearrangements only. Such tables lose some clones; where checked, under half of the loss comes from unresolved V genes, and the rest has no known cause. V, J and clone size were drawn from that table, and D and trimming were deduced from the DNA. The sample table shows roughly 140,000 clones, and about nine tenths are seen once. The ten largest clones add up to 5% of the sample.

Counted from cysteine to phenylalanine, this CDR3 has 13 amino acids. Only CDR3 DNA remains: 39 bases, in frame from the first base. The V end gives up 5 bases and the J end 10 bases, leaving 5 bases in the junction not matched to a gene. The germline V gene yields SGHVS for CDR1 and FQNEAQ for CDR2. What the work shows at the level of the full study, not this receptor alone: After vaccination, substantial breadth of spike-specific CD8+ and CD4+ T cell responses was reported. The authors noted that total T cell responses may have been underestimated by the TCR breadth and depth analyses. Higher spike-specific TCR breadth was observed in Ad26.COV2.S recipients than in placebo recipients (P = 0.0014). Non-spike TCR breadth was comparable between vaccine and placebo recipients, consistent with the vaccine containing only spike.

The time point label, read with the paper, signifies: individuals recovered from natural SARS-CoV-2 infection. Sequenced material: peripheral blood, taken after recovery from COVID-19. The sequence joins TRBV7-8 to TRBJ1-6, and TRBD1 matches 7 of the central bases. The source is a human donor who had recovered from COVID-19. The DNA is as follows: TGTGCCAGCAGCGACAACAGGGGATCACCCCTCCACTTT. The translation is CASSDNRGSPLHF.